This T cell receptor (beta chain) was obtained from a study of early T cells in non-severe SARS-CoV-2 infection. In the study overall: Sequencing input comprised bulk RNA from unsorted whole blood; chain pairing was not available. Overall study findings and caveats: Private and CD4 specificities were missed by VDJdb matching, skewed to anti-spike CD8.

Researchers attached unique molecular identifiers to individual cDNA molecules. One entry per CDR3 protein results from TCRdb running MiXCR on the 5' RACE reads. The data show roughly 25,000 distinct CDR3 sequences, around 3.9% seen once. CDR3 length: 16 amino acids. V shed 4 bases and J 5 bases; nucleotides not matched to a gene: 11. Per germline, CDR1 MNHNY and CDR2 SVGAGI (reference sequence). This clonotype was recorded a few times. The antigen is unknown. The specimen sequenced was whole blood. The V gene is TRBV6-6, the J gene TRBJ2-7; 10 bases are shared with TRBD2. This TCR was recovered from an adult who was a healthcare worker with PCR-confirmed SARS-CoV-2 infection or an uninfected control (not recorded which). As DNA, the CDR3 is TGTGCCAGCAGTTCCCCGGGTAGCGGGAGGCCCAACGAGCAGTACTTC. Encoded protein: CASSSPGSGRPNEQYF.